These 20 T cell receptor beta chains came from one sample sequenced in a study of blood T cell repertoires in COVID-19. Method: immunoSEQ multiplex PCR; TCRdb's copy keeps in-frame clones and lacks some. The data contain about 340,000 clones, 86% of them singletons. Sequenced material: peripheral blood. The receptors stem from a woman in her fifties or sixties with COVID-19, enrolled during active disease.

This chain uses TRBV7-9 with TRBJ1-4; D possibly corresponds to TRBD1 (6 bases). The CDR3 contains 17 residues. CDR1 and CDR2 from the germline V gene are SEHNR and FQNEAQ (reference sequence). Trimming took 5 bases from V and 6 from J, leaving 22 bases between them. The CDR3 DNA is TGTGCCAGCAGCCCACAACCGGGTACAGGGCGAGATGAAAAACTGTTTTTT. This codes for CASSPQPGTGRDEKLFF.

The V call is TRBV7-7, the J call TRBJ2-2, with D perhaps matching TRBD2 (5 bases). The germline V gene encodes CDR1 SSHAT and CDR2 FNYEAQ (reference sequence). Trimming took 2 bases from V and 5 from J, leaving 9 bases between them. The length of the CDR3 is 14 residues. Here the CDR3 DNA reads TGTGCCAGCAGCTTAAGTCCGGGAACCGGGGAGCTGTTTTTT. Amino acids: CASSLSPGTGELFF. Based on the CDR3 plus reference TRBV7-7 and TRBJ2-2, the full variable domain is GAGVSQSPRYKVTKRGQDVTLRCDPISSHATLYWYQQALGQGPEFLTYFNYEAQPDKSGLPSDRFSAERPEGSISTLTIQRTEQRDSAMYRCASSLSPGTGELFFGEGSRLTVL.

The chain combines TRBV10-3 with TRBJ2-3, with 11 bases matching TRBD1. With 3 bases clipped from V and 4 bases from J, the junction kept 3 bases outside the gene matches. Germline V gives CDR1 ENHRY, CDR2 SYGVKD. CDR3 length equals 15 residues. CDR3 protein: CAISDRTGGADTQYF. Here the CDR3 DNA reads TGTGCCATCAGTGACAGGACAGGGGGCGCAGATACGCAGTATTTT.

A few counts support this clone. The chain has TRBV4-2 and TRBJ1-4; D is undetermined. In germline, CDR1 is LGHNA, CDR2 YNFKEQ. V was trimmed by 0 bases and J by 7 bases, leaving 6 bases between them. The CDR3 length is 13 residues. CDR3 region: CASSQEVSEKLFF. CDR3 DNA sequence: TGTGCCAGCAGCCAAGAAGTGAGTGAAAAACTGTTTTTT.

The chain couples TRBV7-9 to TRBJ1-3; D remains unclear. CDR3 length: 13 amino acids. CDR1 and CDR2 (germline): SEHNR, FQNEAQ (reference sequence). The V end lost 5 bases, the J end lost 0 bases, and 5 bases lay between the germline ends. This CDR3 is CASSPISGNTIYF. The CDR3 nucleotides are TGTGCCAGCAGCCCTATCTCTGGAAACACCATATATTTT.

This chain joins TRBV5-1 and TRBJ2-7; the match to TRBD1 covers 9 bases. V was clipped by 2 bases and J by 4 bases; unmatched bases: 10. The CDR3 has 16 residues. Looked up from germline, CDR1 is SGHRS and CDR2 is YFSETQ. The CDR3 loop reads CASSLNRDRVSYEQYF. The CDR3 DNA follows: TGCGCCAGCAGCTTAAACCGGGACAGGGTTTCGTACGAGCAGTACTTC. The whole variable domain, filled in from reference TRBV5-1 and TRBJ2-7, reads KAGVTQTPRYLIKTRGQQVTLSCSPISGHRSVSWYQQTPGQGLQFLFEYFSETQRNKGNFPGRFSGRQFSNSRSEMNVSTLELGDSALYLCASSLNRDRVSYEQYFGPGTRLTVT.

CDR3 residues: CASSLTQGTEAFF. The CDR3 DNA sequence: TGTGCCAGCAGCTTAACACAGGGGACTGAAGCTTTCTTT. This chain links TRBV7-3 with TRBJ1-1; 7 nucleotides align to TRBD1. Germline CDR1 SGHTA, CDR2 FQGTGA. The CDR3 contains 13 residues. V dropped 0 bases and J dropped 5; count of bases not matched to a gene: 0.

The rearrangement links TRBV7-8 to TRBJ2-1; TRBD2 is a possible D gene (7 bases). The germline V gene encodes CDR1 SGHVS and CDR2 FQNEAQ. The CDR3 has 13 residues. The ends were cut back, 10 bases at V and 10 bases at J, with 20 bases in the middle. The CDR3 coding sequence is TGTGCCAACTCTCGCTCCGAGGGGGGGGAGCAGTTCTTC. It yields the protein CANSRSEGGEQFF. Looking up the rest from reference TRBV7-8 and TRBJ2-1 gives the full variable domain: GAGVSQSPRYKVAKRGQDVALRCDPISGHVSLFWYQQALGQGPEFLTYFQNEAQLDKSGLPSDRFFAERPEGSVSTLKIQRTQQEDSAVYLCANSRSEGGEQFFGPGTRLTVL.

The chain combines TRBV11-3 with TRBJ1-1; TRBD1 matches at 10 bases. V gave up 5 bases and J gave up 6 bases; unmatched junction bases: 6. CDR3 length: 14 residues. The germline V gene encodes CDR1 SGHNT and CDR2 YENEEA. The DNA of the CDR3 is TGTGCCAGCAGCAAGGACAGGGGGTCCTCTGAAGCTTTCTTT. Its translation is CASSKDRGSSEAFF.

The chain is built from TRBV5-1 and TRBJ2-1; 11 nucleotides match TRBD2. Germline trimming cut 2 bases from V and 10 bases from J; bases unmatched to any gene: 8. The germline CDR1 and CDR2 sequences are SGHRS and YFSETQ. This CDR3 region has 15 residues. The CDR3 DNA sequence: TGCGCCAGCAGCTTCTTCACTAGCGGGGGCGGGGAGCAGTTCTTC. It yields the protein CASSFFTSGGGEQFF.

The rearrangement links TRBV19 to TRBJ2-1; 13 bases are shared with TRBD2. The germline V gene has CDR1 LNHDA and CDR2 SQIVND (reference sequence). This CDR3 is built from 15 residues. V lost 4 bases to trimming and J lost 5 bases; unmatched junction nucleotides: 2. The CDR3 sequence: CASSTTSGGDNEQFF. The CDR3 DNA is TGTGCCAGTAGTACCACTAGCGGGGGGGACAATGAGCAGTTCTTC.

The chain employs TRBV6-2 or TRBV6-3 and TRBJ1-1, with D possibly TRBD1 on 5 matching bases. V was pared by 2 bases and J by 5 bases, with 12 bases between. Germline V CDR1 and CDR2: MNHEY, SVGEGT. This CDR3 is built from 14 residues. The CDR3 is CASSYAGWGTEAFF. Written as DNA, the CDR3 is TGTGCCAGCAGTTACGCAGGGTGGGGAACTGAAGCTTTCTTT.

This chain links TRBV27 with TRBJ2-2, with D possibly being TRBD2 (6 bases). V gave up 3 bases and J gave up 4 bases, with 9 bases separating them. The CDR3 contains 14 residues. Germline V gene data show CDR1 as MNHEY and CDR2 as SMNVEV (reference sequence). Written as DNA, the CDR3 is TGTGCCAGCAGTTTTGGGGGGAGCACCGGGGAGCTGTTTTTT. Residues: CASSFGGSTGELFF.

The gene calls are TRBV7-8 and TRBJ2-7, with D tentatively TRBD1 (5 bases). CDR1 is SGHVS, CDR2 FQNEAQ, per germline. The CDR3 has 14 residues. V dropped 3 bases and J dropped 0 bases, with 9 bases sitting between them. The CDR3 bases are TGTGCCAGCAGCTTGACAGATGCCTCCTACGAGCAGTACTTC. Translating gives CASSLTDASYEQYF.

V is TRBV25-1 and J is TRBJ1-1, with D perhaps TRBD1 (6 bases). Germline CDR1 reads MGHDK; CDR2 reads SYGVNS. The V gene lost 4 bases and the J gene lost 7 bases, with 19 bases spanning the gap. The CDR3 runs 15 residues. The CDR3 here is CASSVQGGGRSEAFF. CDR3 DNA: TGTGCCAGCAGTGTTCAGGGTGGGGGCCGAAGTGAAGCTTTCTTT. The variable domain in full, with the rest retrieved from reference TRBV25-1 and TRBJ1-1, is EADIYQTPRYLVIGTGKKITLECSQTMGHDKMYWYQQDPGMELHLIHYSYGVNSTEKGDLSSESTVSRIRTEHFPLTLESARPSHTSQYLCASSVQGGGRSEAFFGQGTRLTVV.

This chain joins TRBV6-4 and TRBJ2-7, with 14 bases identical to TRBD2. Germline assignment: CDR1 MRHNA and CDR2 SNTAGT. The CDR3 is 17 amino acids. V dropped 3 bases and J dropped 6; count of bases not matched to a gene: 10. The CDR3 spells CASSELRLAGGHCEQYF. Here the CDR3 DNA reads TGTGCCAGCAGTGAACTGAGACTAGCGGGGGGGCACTGCGAGCAGTACTTC.

The chain links TRBV7-9 to TRBJ2-7, with TRBD2 as a possible D gene (5 bases). The germline V gene has CDR1 SEHNR and CDR2 FQNEAQ (reference sequence). The CDR3 contains 14 residues. V was trimmed by 4 bases and J by 3 bases, leaving 13 bases between them. The CDR3 DNA sequence: TGTGCCAGCAGCTCTATCGCCGGAGGCTACGAGCAGTACTTC. This codes for CASSSIAGGYEQYF.

The table lists this clone with a few counts. This sequence joins TRBV7-9 and TRBJ1-4; 9 bases align to TRBD1. CDR1 SEHNR and CDR2 FQNEAQ come from the germline V gene (reference sequence). The CDR3 is 16 amino acids. V trimming: 5 bases; J trimming: 10 bases; junction bases outside the gene matches: 14. CDR3 in amino acids: CASSVNSGTGHGKLFF. The CDR3, as DNA: TGTGCCAGCAGCGTAAACTCCGGGACAGGGCATGGAAAACTGTTTTTT. Full variable domain (outside the CDR3, taken from reference TRBV7-9 and TRBJ1-4): DTGVSQNPRHKITKRGQNVTFRCDPISEHNRLYWYRQTLGQGPEFLTYFQNEAQLEKSRLLSDRFSAERPKGSFSTLEIQRTEQGDSAMYLCASSVNSGTGHGKLFFGSGTQLSVL.

The gene calls are TRBV7-3 and TRBJ2-1, with TRBD1 identical over 11 bases. Germline values: CDR1 SGHTA, CDR2 FQGTGA. This CDR3 contains 15 residues. V lost 4 bases, J lost 6 bases, and 5 bases stayed unmatched. The CDR3 reads CASSSGQGAGNEQFF. The CDR3 bases are TGTGCCAGCAGCTCCGGACAGGGGGCGGGCAATGAGCAGTTCTTC.

J is TRBJ2-2 and V is TRBV28; D is ambiguous. CDR1 is MDHEN, CDR2 SYDVKM, per germline. This CDR3 comprises 15 residues. The ends were cut back, 6 bases at V and 6 bases at J, with 17 bases in the middle. The CDR3 is CASSTTTMVAGELFF. Written as DNA, the CDR3 is TGTGCCAGCAGCACTACAACAATGGTAGCCGGGGAGCTGTTTTTT. Combining the CDR3 with reference TRBV28 and TRBJ2-2 gives the whole variable domain DVKVTQSSRYLVKRTGEKVFLECVQDMDHENMFWYRQDPGLGLRLIYFSYDVKMKEKGDIPEGYSVSREKKERFSLILESASTNQTSMYLCASSTTTMVAGELFFGEGSRLTVL.